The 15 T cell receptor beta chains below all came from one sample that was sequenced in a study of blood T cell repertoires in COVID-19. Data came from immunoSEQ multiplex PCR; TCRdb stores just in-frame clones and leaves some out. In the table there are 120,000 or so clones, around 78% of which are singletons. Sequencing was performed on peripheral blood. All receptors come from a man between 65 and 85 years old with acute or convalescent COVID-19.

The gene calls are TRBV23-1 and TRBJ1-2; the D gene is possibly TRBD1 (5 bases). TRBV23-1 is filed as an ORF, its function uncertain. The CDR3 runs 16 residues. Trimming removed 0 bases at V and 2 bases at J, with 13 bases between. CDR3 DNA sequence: TGCGCCAGCAGTCAATCAGAAGCGGGGGGAAACTATGGCTACACCTTC. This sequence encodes CASSQSEAGGNYGYTF.

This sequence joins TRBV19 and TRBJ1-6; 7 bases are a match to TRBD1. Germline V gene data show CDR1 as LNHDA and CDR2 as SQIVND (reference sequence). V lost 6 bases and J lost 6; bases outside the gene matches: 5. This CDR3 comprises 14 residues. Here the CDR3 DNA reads TGTGCCAGTAGGGCACAGGGGAGTAATTCACCCCTCCACTTT. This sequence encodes CASRAQGSNSPLHF.

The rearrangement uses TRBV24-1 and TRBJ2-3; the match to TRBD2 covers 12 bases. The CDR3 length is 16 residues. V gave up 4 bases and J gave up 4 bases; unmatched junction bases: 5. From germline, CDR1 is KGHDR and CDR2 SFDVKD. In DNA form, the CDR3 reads TGTGCCACCAGTGACCCGACTAGCGGGGGCGCAGATACGCAGTATTTT. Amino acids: CATSDPTSGGADTQYF.

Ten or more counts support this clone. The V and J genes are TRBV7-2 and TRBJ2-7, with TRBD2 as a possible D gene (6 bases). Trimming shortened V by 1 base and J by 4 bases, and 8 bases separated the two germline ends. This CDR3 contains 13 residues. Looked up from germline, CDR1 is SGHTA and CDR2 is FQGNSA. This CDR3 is CASSLVRGYEQYF. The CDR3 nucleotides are TGTGCCAGCAGCTTAGTCCGGGGGTACGAGCAGTACTTC.

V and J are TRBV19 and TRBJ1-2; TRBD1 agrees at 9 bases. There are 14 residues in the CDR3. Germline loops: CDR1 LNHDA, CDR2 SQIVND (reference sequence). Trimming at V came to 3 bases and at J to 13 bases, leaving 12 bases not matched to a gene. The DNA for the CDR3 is TGTGCCAGTAGTATCTCCGGGACAGGGTCAATGTTCACCTTC. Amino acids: CASSISGTGSMFTF.

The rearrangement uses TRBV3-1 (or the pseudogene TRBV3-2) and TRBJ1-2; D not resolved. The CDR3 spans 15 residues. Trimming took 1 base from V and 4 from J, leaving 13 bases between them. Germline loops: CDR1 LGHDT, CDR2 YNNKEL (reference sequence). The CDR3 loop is CASSQGRGNFYGYTF. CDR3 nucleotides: TGTGCCAGCAGCCAAGGGCGGGGAAATTTCTATGGCTACACCTTC.

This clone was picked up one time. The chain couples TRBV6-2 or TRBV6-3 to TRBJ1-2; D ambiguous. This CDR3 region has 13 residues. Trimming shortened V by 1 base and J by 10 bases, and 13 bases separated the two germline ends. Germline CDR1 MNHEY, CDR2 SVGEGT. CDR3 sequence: CASSYFAYGDYTF. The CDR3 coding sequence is TGTGCCAGCAGTTACTTTGCCTACGGGGACTACACCTTC.

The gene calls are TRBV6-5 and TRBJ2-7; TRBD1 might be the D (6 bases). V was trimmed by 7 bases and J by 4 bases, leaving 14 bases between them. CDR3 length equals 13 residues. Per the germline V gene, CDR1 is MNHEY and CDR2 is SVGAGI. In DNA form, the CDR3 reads TGTGCCAGCAATCGACTTCAGGGGTACGAGCAGTACTTC. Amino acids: CASNRLQGYEQYF.

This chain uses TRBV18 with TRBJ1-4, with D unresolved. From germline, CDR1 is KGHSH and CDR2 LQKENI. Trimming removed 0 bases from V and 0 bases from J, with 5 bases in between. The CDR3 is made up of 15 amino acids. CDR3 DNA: TGTGCCAGCTCACCACCCGGGGCAACTAATGAAAAACTGTTTTTT. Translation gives CASSPPGATNEKLFF.

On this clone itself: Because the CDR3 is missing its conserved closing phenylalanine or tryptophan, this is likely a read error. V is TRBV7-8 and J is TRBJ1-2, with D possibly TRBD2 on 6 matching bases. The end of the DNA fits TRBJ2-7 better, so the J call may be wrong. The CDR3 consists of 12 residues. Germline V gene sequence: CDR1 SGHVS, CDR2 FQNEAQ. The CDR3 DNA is TGTGCCAGCAGCTTAGCAACCGGGAGGCAGTACCTC. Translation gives CASSLATGRQYL.

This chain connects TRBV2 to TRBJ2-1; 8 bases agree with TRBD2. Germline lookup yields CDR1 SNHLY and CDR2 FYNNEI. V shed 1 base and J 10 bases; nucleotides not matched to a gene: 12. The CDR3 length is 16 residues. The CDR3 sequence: CASSEDGPGGRREQFF. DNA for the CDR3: TGTGCCAGCAGTGAAGATGGTCCGGGGGGGCGGCGAGAGCAGTTCTTC. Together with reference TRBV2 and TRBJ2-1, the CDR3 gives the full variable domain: EPEVTQTPSHQVTQMGQEVILRCVPISNHLYFYWYRQILGQKVEFLVSFYNNEISEKSEIFDDQFSVERPDGSNFTLKIRSTKLEDSAMYFCASSEDGPGGRREQFFGPGTRLTVL.

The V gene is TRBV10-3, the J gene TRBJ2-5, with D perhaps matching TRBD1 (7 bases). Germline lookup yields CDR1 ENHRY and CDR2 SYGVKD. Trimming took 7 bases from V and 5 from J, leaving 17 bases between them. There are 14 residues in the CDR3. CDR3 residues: CAITRDLQGETQYF. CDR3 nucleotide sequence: TGTGCCATCACGCGGGACCTACAGGGGGAGACCCAGTACTTC.

This chain's CDR3 is CASSLDRAFEAFF. As DNA, the CDR3 is TGTGCCAGCAGCTTAGACAGGGCCTTTGAAGCTTTCTTT. The chain carries TRBV7-2 and TRBJ1-1, with a possible D match to TRBD1 (6 bases). Germline V lookup: CDR1 SGHTA, CDR2 FQGNSA. The CDR3 has 13 amino acids. Trimming removed 1 base from V and 7 bases from J, with 10 bases in between.

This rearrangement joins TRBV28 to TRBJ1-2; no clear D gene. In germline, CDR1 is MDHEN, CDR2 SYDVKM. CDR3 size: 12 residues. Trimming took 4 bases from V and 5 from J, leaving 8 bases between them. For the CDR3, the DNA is TGTGCCAGCAGTTCTACAGCATATGGCTACACCTTC. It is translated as CASSSTAYGYTF.

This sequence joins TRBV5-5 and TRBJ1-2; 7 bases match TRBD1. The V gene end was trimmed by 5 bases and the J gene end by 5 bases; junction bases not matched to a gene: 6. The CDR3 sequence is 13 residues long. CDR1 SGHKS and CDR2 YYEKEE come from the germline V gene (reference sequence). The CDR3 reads CASSSTGEYGYTF. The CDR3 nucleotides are TGTGCCAGCAGTTCAACAGGGGAATATGGCTACACCTTC.